This T cell receptor (beta chain) was documented in a study of cytotoxic CD8 clonotypes in ibrutinib-treated CLL. Data came from immunoSEQ multiplex PCR; TCRdb stores just in-frame clones and leaves some out. The sample consists of 25,000 to 30,000 clones, about 75% of them appearing once. Broader study findings: On treatment, the uncommon public clonotypes contracted or remained stable. Rising at ibrutinib response, clonality subsequently fell back toward baseline at progression.

Unmatched junction bases numbered 7, after V lost 3 bases and J lost 6 bases. The CDR3 totals 14 residues. Germline-derived CDR1 and CDR2 are SNHLY and FYNNEI. In the case of this clone: What it binds is unknown.

The TCR was taken from a human donor with chronic lymphocytic leukemia. J is TRBJ2-5 and V is TRBV2; 7 bases map to TRBD1. The sequences come from PBMCs, collected after 36 months of ibrutinib treatment. The CDR3 DNA is TGTGCCAGCAGTGACGCGACAGGGCGGCAGACCCAGTACTTC. Amino acid sequence: CASSDATGRQTQYF.